A selection of T cell receptor beta chains follows, all from one sample in a study of identical twins. TCRdb reprocessed the 5' RACE reads with MiXCR, giving one entry per CDR3 protein. Counted here are approximately 690,000 distinct CDR3 sequences, 5.5% to 7.5% occurring once; the ten biggest clones make up approximately 1.6%. The sequenced sample consisted of naive T cells sorted from blood. These receptor sequences come from a man between 18 and 29 years old in good health. Both conserved end residues are part of each CDR3. The order of the fields is CDR3 DNA, CDR3 protein, J gene, clone size, D gene, V gene. The D gene is left open where the match is weak. A row's size may be missing; if present it is once, few, many or a size class.

cdr3_nt: TGTGCCAGCAGCTTAGCGCCCCAGACTAGCGGGAATGAGCAGTTCTTC
cdr3_aa: CASSLAPQTSGNEQFF
j_call: TRBJ2-1
clone_size: few
d_call: TRBD2
v_call: TRBV7-6

cdr3_nt: TGTGCCAGCAGTTGGACCGGGACAGCGATCGGGGAGCTGTTTTTT
cdr3_aa: CASSWTGTAIGELFF
j_call: TRBJ2-2
clone_size: few
d_call: TRBD1
v_call: TRBV12-3/TRBV12-4

cdr3_nt: TGTGCCAGCAGCGGGGGGGGGTCGGAGGGCCCCGAGCAGTACTTC
cdr3_aa: CASSGGGSEGPEQYF
j_call: TRBJ2-7
clone_size: many
d_call: TRBD2
v_call: TRBV9

cdr3_nt: TGCAGTGCCGGCCAGGGGCCGACGAATGAAAAACTGTTTTTT
cdr3_aa: CSAGQGPTNEKLFF
j_call: TRBJ1-4
clone_size: few
d_call: .
v_call: TRBV20-1

cdr3_nt: TGCAGCGTTGGCGGCAGGGAGGGTGGCTACACCTTC
cdr3_aa: CSVGGREGGYTF
j_call: TRBJ1-2
clone_size: .
d_call: .
v_call: TRBV29-1

cdr3_nt: TGTGCCAGTAGCCAGGACAGGGTAAAGGAGACCCAGTACTTC
cdr3_aa: CASSQDRVKETQYF
j_call: TRBJ2-5
clone_size: many
d_call: TRBD1
v_call: TRBV19

cdr3_nt: TGCGCCAGCAGCTTGGGAGACAGGTTCACAGATACGCAGTATTTT
cdr3_aa: CASSLGDRFTDTQYF
j_call: TRBJ2-3
clone_size: many
d_call: .
v_call: TRBV5-1

cdr3_nt: TGTGCTAGTGGTCCAACAGGGATCAATGAGCAGTTCTTC
cdr3_aa: CASGPTGINEQFF
j_call: TRBJ2-1
clone_size: many
d_call: .
v_call: TRBV12-5

cdr3_nt: TGCAGTGCTAGAGATCGGGAGGGATTGAGCACAGATACGCAGTATTTT
cdr3_aa: CSARDREGLSTDTQYF
j_call: TRBJ2-3
clone_size: many
d_call: TRBD2
v_call: TRBV20-1

cdr3_nt: TGCGCCACCACACACAGGGAAGAAGCTTTCTTT
cdr3_aa: CATTHREEAFF
j_call: TRBJ1-1
clone_size: many
d_call: .
v_call: TRBV10-2

cdr3_nt: TGTGCCAGCTCACCACAGTTGGACAGGGGCACAGATACGCAGTATTTT
cdr3_aa: CASSPQLDRGTDTQYF
j_call: TRBJ2-3
clone_size: few
d_call: TRBD1
v_call: TRBV18

cdr3_nt: TGCCCCAGCAGCTCCCTTGTGAACACTGAAGCTTTCTTT
cdr3_aa: CPSSSLVNTEAFF
j_call: TRBJ1-1
clone_size: .
d_call: .
v_call: TRBV5-1

cdr3_nt: TGTGCCAGCAGCCCGTTACAGGGTACGACAGATACGCAGTATTTT
cdr3_aa: CASSPLQGTTDTQYF
j_call: TRBJ2-3
clone_size: .
d_call: .
v_call: TRBV11-2

cdr3_nt: TGTGCCAGCAGTTTCCCCGCGACAGATACGCAGTATTTT
cdr3_aa: CASSFPATDTQYF
j_call: TRBJ2-3
clone_size: .
d_call: .
v_call: TRBV12-3/TRBV12-4

cdr3_nt: TGTGCCAGCTCACCGCAGGGGGTAGTCTACGAGCAGTACTTC
cdr3_aa: CASSPQGVVYEQYF
j_call: TRBJ2-7
clone_size: .
d_call: TRBD1
v_call: TRBV18

cdr3_nt: TGTGCCAGCTCACCACGGGCTAGCTCAAGCTCCTACAATGAGCAGTTCTTC
cdr3_aa: CASSPRASSSSYNEQFF
j_call: TRBJ2-1
clone_size: few
d_call: .
v_call: TRBV18

cdr3_nt: TGTGCCAGCTCACAGAGGTCCGGGACGGAACCGGAGCAGTTCTTC
cdr3_aa: CASSQRSGTEPEQFF
j_call: TRBJ2-1
clone_size: few
d_call: .
v_call: TRBV18

cdr3_nt: TGTGCCGTGTCAGGGGCCGCACCCGAAGCTTTCTTT
cdr3_aa: CAVSGAAPEAFF
j_call: TRBJ1-1
clone_size: .
d_call: .
v_call: TRBV6-2/TRBV6-3

cdr3_nt: TGTGCCAGCACCTCTCACGGCCACACTGAAGCTTTCTTT
cdr3_aa: CASTSHGHTEAFF
j_call: TRBJ1-1
clone_size: .
d_call: .
v_call: TRBV3-1